The entry below gives a single TCR beta chain sequence along with its context. TCRdb keeps only in-frame clones here, not all; method: immunoSEQ multiplex PCR. The sample contains fewer than 15,000 clones, 65% to 85% of which appear only once. This sample is part of a study of CD4+ T cells in melanoma. The receptor was derived from a human donor with melanoma. The sequenced sample consisted of cells from a culture (not recorded whether cultured in vitro).

The CDR3 loop is CASTPIGGSSYNEQFF. CDR3 sequence (DNA): TGTGCCTCGACTCCAATCGGCGGGAGCTCCTACAATGAGCAGTTCTTC. V gene TRBV30 combines with J gene TRBJ2-1; 7 bases agree with TRBD2. Germline assignment: CDR1 GTSNPN and CDR2 SVGIG (reference sequence). The CDR3 has 16 amino acids. Trimming removed 7 bases from V and 0 bases from J; junction bases left unmatched: 12.